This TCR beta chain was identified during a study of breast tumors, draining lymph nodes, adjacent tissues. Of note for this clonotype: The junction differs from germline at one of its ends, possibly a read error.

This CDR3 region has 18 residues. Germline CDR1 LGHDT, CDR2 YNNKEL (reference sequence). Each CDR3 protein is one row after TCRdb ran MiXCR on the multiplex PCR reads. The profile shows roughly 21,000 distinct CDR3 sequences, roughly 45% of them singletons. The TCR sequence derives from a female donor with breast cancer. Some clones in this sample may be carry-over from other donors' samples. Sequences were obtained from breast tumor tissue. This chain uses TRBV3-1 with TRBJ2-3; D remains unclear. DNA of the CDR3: TGTGCCAGCAGACAAGATCTCAGCGAGTGGGGATCACCAGATACGCAGTACTTT. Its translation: CASRQDLSEWGSPDTQYF.